Reported below is one TCR beta chain. Its binding antigen is unknown. Base qualities are missing; no much larger clone stands one base away. In the germline V gene, CDR1 corresponds to SGDLS and CDR2 to YYNGEE. Compared with germline, V lacks 3 bases and J lacks 8 bases; bases without a gene match: 3. From the cysteine up to the phenylalanine, the CDR3 has a length of 13 residues. The read is trimmed to its CDR3 DNA, 39 bases read in frame from base 1. The record originates from a study of blood T cell repertoires in COVID-19 (dated by TCRdb to 2020 to 2022). Turning to the overall study: Samples covering the acute and convalescent phases of COVID-19 were provided by collaborators in the United States, Italy and Spain. The prospective study material was composed of cDNA or gDNA derived from T cells, B-cell-depleted T cells, or PBMCs. Subjects who had been exposed to COVID-19, were actively infected with it, or had recovered from it provided the deeply sampled blood TCRbeta repertoires that made up the dataset. The repertoires were released in a freely available public database intended as a resource for research on the immune response to SARS-CoV-2. The samples were drawn from two sources: the first 160 participants of the ongoing ImmuneRACE study, and fewer than 1,500 subjects contributed by 6 global collaborators. The sample metadata nearly always contained a de-identified subject ID, COVID-19 status, age in years and sex. Where available, HLA class I and class II types were taken from metadata supplied by the sample provider and were not determined by assay-based typing.

Each collaborating institution followed its own protocols to collect whole blood in K2EDTA tubes. For TCRbeta analysis, collaborators shipped samples in one of three forms: frozen whole blood, isolated PBMCs, or DNA extracted from either of those sample types. TCRbeta CDR3 regions were amplified from genomic DNA by means of the immunoSEQ Assay, a bias-controlled multiplex PCR. The study's own analysis went as follows. Nucleated cell counts per sample were estimated from amplification of reference gene primers within the assay. To quantify the absolute abundance of each unique TCRbeta CDR3 rearrangement, sequence reads were collapsed and filtered. For each sample, productive Simpson clonality was calculated by taking the square root of Simpson's diversity index across productive rearrangements. TCRdb's version of the immuneACCESS table is confined to in-frame rearrangements and falls short of the full clone set. An unresolved V gene accounts for under half of the shortfall where checked; the remainder is of unknown origin. That table is the source of V, J and clone size, and D and trimming were worked out from the DNA. The sample contains over 120,000 clones, about 76% of them found a single time. Approximately 8.2% of the sample goes to the ten largest clones.

The research as a whole found: The amount of clinical and demographic metadata varied by source and participant and was provided uncurated.

Material for sequencing was peripheral blood. This clonotype originated in a human donor in a cohort sampled during active COVID-19. The V and J genes are TRBV9 and TRBJ2-2; the central 8 bases match TRBD1. CDR3 region: CASSEQGEGELFF. At the DNA level, the sequence is TGTGCCAGCAGCGAACAGGGGGAAGGGGAGCTGTTTTTT.